This T cell receptor beta chain was identified during a study of cytomegalovirus exposure and HLA in healthy donors. Whole-study findings and limits: Immune exposure data for these donors was limited to CMV serostatus. Later analysis revealed greater clonal expansion in HLA-associated TCR beta chains than in equally common others. It was 150 to 200 TCR beta chains that were listed as cytomegalovirus-associated.

Note on this clone: Antigen unknown.

The CDR3 covers 14 residues. Trimming took 5 bases from V and 3 from J, leaving 13 bases between them. Germline loops: CDR1 MNHNS, CDR2 SASEGT. PCR primers comprised 60 Vbeta and 13 Jbeta primers. The repertoire was sequenced with immunoSEQ multiplex PCR; TCRdb's copy has only in-frame clones and lacks some. Here the sample spans 150,000 to 180,000 clones, 82% being singletons. This TCR came from a woman between 45 and 60 years old in good health and CMV-seropositive. Sequenced material: PBMCs. V is TRBV6-1 and J is TRBJ1-2; tentative D call: TRBD1 (5 bases). This CDR3 is CASSSGATDYGYTF. In DNA form, the CDR3 reads TGTGCCAGCAGTTCTGGGGCTACGGACTATGGCTACACCTTC.